This record concerns one T cell receptor beta chain sequence. Its antigen is currently unknown. This sample stems from a study of cytomegalovirus exposure and HLA in healthy donors. Study in general: An earlier analysis found fewer than 120 million unique TCR beta sequences from about 190 million T cells. Membership in the Caucasian-associated ancestry cluster was found for 81% of almost 400 genotyped donors. Study-level points and caveats: Later analysis placed DRB1 highest and HLA-C lowest in TCR association rates, which differed by HLA locus. Generally TCR sequences proved uncommon, though certain public TCRs appeared in numerous donors.

The CDR3 covers 16 residues. Germline CDR1 is MDHEN and CDR2 is SYDVKM. J gave up 0 bases and V 7 bases, and 6 bases lay outside the gene matches. With 60 Vbeta and 13 Jbeta primers, the PCR was carried out. The assay was immunoSEQ multiplex PCR, and TCRdb's table has in-frame clones only and misses some. The sample holds 130,000 or so clones, around 65% seen once. Sequencing input: PBMCs. The clonotype originates from a male donor in good health and CMV-seronegative. V gene TRBV28 combines with J gene TRBJ1-1, with 12 bases matching TRBD1. CDR3 sequence: CASTAGTGGLNTEAFF. CDR3 sequence (DNA): TGTGCCAGCACCGCCGGGACAGGGGGCCTGAACACTGAAGCTTTCTTT. Combining the CDR3 with reference TRBV28 and TRBJ1-1 gives the whole variable domain DVKVTQSSRYLVKRTGEKVFLECVQDMDHENMFWYRQDPGLGLRLIYFSYDVKMKEKGDIPEGYSVSREKKERFSLILESASTNQTSMYLCASTAGTGGLNTEAFFGQGTRLTVV.